These T cell receptor beta chains were read from a single sample in a study of shared clonotypes between healthy human individuals. Libraries were prepared by immunoSEQ multiplex PCR; TCRdb keeps only in-frame clonotypes and omits some of them. The sample has some 2.1 million clones, approximately 92% seen once. The sample consisted of naive CD8+ T cells from PBMCs. The receptors shown here come from a man aged 18 to 30 in good health. Some clones in this sample may be carry-over from other donors' samples. Both conserved end residues are part of each CDR3. Each record gives: D gene, J gene, V gene, CDR3 protein. A D gene is named only where the DNA matches it firmly.

D: NA
J: TRBJ2-7
V: TRBV9
CDR3: CASSVALGYEQYF

D: TRBD2
J: NA
V: TRBV5-1
CDR3: CASSSGLAGNEQFF

D: NA
J: TRBJ2-5
V: TRBV14
CDR3: CASSQDYAREETQYF

D: NA
J: TRBJ1-1
V: TRBV9
CDR3: CASSAWGRANTEAFF

D: NA
J: TRBJ1-3
V: TRBV7-7
CDR3: CASSSAPGNTIYF

D: NA
J: TRBJ2-1
V: TRBV7-8
CDR3: CASSFQISYNEQFF

D: TRBD2
J: TRBJ2-3
V: TRBV5-4
CDR3: CASSFWGTRVTDTQYF

D: TRBD1
J: TRBJ2-7
V: TRBV27
CDR3: CASSQTGVGYEQYF

D: NA
J: TRBJ1-2
V: TRBV10-1
CDR3: CASSPGWANYGYTF

D: TRBD1
J: TRBJ2-2
V: TRBV2
CDR3: CASTDQGDTGELFF

D: NA
J: TRBJ1-1
V: TRBV7-2
CDR3: CASSSLDGLNTEAFF